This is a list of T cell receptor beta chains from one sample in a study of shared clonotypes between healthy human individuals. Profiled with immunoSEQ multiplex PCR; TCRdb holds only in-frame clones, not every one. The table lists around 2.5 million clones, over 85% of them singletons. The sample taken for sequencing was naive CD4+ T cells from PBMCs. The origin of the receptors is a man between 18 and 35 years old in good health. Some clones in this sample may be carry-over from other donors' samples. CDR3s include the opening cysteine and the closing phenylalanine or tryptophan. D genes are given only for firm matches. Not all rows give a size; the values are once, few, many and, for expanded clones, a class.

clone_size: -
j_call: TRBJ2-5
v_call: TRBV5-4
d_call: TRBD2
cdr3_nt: TGTGCCAGCAGCTCGACTAGCGGATGGCAAGAGACCCAGTACTTC
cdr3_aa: CASSSTSGWQETQYF

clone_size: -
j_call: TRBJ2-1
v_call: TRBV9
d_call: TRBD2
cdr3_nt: TGTGCCAGCAGCCACGGACTAGCGGGAGTGGGTGGCCGTGAGCAGTTCTTC
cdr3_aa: CASSHGLAGVGGREQFF

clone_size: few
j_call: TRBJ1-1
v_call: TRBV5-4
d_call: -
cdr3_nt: TGTGCCAGCAGCCACCCGCCGGGGGAGAGCTTCTTT
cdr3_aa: CASSHPPGESFF

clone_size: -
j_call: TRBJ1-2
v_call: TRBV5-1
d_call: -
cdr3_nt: TGCGCCAGCACCCCGGGACTTACTCTTGGGTTTGGCTACACCTTC
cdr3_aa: CASTPGLTLGFGYTF

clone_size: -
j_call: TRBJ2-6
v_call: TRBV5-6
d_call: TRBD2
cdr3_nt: TGTGCCAGCAGCGGCGGACTAGAAGCCGGGGCCAACGTCCTGACTTTC
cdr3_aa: CASSGGLEAGANVLTF

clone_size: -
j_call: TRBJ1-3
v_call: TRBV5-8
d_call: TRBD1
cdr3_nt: TGTGCCAGCAGCTTGTGGGGGACAGGGTCCGGAAACACCATATATTTT
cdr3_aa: CASSLWGTGSGNTIYF

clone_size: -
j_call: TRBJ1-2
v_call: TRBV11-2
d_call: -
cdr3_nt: TGTGCCAGCAGCTTAGATATACGTAACTATGGCTACACCTTC
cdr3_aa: CASSLDIRNYGYTF

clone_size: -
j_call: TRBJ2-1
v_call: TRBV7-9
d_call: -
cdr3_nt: TGTGCCAGTGGCTATGGACAATACAATGAGCAGTTCTTC
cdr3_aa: CASGYGQYNEQFF

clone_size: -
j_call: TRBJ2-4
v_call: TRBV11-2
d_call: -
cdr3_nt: TGTGCCACCACAATATCTCCCCTACCCATTCAGTACTTC
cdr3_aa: CATTISPLPIQYF

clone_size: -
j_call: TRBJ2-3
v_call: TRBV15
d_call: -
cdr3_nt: TGTGCCACCAGCAGAGCGGCCACAGATACGCAGTATTTT
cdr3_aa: CATSRAATDTQYF